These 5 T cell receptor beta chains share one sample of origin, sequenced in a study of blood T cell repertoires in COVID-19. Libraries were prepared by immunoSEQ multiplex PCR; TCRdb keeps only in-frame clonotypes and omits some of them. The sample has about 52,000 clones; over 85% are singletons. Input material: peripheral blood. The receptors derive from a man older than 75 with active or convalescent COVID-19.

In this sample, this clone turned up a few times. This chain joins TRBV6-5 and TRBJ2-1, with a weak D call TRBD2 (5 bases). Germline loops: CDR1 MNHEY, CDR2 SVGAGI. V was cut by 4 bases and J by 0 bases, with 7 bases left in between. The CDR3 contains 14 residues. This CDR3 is CASSWESSYNEQFF. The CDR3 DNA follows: TGTGCCAGCAGTTGGGAGAGCTCCTACAATGAGCAGTTCTTC.

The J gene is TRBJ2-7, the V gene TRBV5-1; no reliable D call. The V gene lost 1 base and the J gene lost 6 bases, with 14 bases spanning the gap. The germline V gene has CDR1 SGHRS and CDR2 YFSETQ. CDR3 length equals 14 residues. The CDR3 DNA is TGCGCCAGCAGCTTGACTACCGGTATTACCGAGCAGTACTTC. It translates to CASSLTTGITEQYF.

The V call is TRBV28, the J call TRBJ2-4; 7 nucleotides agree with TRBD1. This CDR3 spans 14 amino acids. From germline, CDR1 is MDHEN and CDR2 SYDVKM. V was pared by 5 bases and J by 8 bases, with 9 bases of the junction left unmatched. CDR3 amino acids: CASSGLTGPDIQYF. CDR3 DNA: TGTGCCAGCAGTGGCTTGACAGGGCCAGACATTCAGTACTTC.

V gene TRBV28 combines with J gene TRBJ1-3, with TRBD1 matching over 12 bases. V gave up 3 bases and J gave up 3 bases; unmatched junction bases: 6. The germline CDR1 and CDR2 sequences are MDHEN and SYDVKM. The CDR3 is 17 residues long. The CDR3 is CASSLGTGGRLGNTIYF. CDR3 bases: TGTGCCAGCAGTTTGGGGACAGGGGGCCGCCTTGGAAACACCATATATTTT.

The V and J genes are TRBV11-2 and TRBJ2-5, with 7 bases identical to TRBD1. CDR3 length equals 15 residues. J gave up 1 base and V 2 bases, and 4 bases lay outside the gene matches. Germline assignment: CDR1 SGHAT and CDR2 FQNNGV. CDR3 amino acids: CASSLQTGIQETQYF. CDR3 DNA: TGTGCCAGCAGCTTACAGACAGGGATCCAAGAGACCCAGTACTTC.